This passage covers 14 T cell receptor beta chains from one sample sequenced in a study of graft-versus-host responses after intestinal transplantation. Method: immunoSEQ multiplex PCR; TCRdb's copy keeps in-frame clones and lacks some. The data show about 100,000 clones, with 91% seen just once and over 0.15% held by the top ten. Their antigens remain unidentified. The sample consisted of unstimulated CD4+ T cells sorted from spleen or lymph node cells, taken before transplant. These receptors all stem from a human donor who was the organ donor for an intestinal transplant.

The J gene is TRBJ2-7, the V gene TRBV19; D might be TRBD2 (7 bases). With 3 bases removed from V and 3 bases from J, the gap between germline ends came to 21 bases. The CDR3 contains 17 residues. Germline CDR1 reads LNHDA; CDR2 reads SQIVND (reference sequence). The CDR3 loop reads CASSISHGGPGGYEQYF. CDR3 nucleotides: TGTGCCAGTAGTATTAGTCACGGGGGGCCGGGGGGCTACGAGCAGTACTTC.

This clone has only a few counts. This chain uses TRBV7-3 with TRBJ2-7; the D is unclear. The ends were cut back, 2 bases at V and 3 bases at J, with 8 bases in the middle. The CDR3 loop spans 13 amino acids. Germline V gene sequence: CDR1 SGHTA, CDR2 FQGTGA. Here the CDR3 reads CASSLAASYEQYF. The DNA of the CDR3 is TGTGCCAGCAGCTTAGCGGCTAGCTACGAGCAGTACTTC.

The CDR3 DNA sequence: TGTGCCAGCAGCTTAACCAGGGCAAGCACCGGGGAGCTGTTTTTT. This sequence encodes CASSLTRASTGELFF. This rearrangement joins TRBV7-3 to TRBJ2-2, with D possibly matching TRBD1 (5 bases). Trimming cost V 0 bases and J 4 bases, with 9 bases left between them. The CDR3 contains 15 residues. Germline values: CDR1 SGHTA, CDR2 FQGTGA.

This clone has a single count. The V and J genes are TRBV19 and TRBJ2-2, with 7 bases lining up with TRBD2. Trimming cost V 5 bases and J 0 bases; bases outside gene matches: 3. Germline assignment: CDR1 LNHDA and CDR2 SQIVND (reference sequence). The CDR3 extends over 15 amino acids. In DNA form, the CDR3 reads TGTGCCAGTAGTTTTGGGGGGGCGAACACCGGGGAGCTGTTTTTT. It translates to CASSFGGANTGELFF.

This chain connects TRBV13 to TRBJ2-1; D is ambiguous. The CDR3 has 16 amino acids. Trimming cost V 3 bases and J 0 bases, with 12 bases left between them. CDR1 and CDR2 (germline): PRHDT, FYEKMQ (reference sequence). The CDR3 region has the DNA TGTGCCAGCAGCTTTAGTAGTTACAGCTCCTACAATGAGCAGTTCTTC. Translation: CASSFSSYSSYNEQFF.

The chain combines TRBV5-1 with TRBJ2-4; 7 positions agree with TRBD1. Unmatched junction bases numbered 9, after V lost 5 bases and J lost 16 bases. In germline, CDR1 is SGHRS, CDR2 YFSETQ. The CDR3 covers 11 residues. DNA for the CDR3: TGCGCCAGCAGATCGGGGACAGAAGAATACTTC. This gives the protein CASRSGTEEYF.

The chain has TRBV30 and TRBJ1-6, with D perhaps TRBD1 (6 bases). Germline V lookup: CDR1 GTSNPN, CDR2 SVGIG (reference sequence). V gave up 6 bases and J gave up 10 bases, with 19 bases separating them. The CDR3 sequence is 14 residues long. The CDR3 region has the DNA TGTGCCTGCCTCCCCAGGGGTCTCATGTCACCCCTCCACTTT. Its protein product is CACLPRGLMSPLHF.

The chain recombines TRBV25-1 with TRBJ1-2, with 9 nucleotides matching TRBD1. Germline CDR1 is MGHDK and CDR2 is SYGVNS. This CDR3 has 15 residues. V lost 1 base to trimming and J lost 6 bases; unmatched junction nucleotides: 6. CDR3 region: CASSEFRDREDGYTF. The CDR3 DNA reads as TGTGCCAGCAGTGAATTCCGGGACAGGGAGGATGGCTACACCTTC.

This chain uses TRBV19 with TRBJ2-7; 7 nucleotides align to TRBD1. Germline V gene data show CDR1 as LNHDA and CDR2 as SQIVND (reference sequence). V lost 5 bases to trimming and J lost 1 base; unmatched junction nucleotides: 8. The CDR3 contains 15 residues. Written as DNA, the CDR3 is TGTGCCAGTAGTCTTCGACAGGGATTTTCCTACGAGCAGTACTTC. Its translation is CASSLRQGFSYEQYF.

The chain's CDR3 is CASSVGSNYGYTF. For the CDR3, the DNA is TGTGCCAGCAGCGTAGGAAGCAACTATGGCTACACCTTC. The gene calls are TRBV9 and TRBJ1-2; D call uncertain. V was cut by 0 bases and J by 2 bases, with 5 bases left in between. Germline loops: CDR1 SGDLS, CDR2 YYNGEE. This CDR3 has 13 amino acids.

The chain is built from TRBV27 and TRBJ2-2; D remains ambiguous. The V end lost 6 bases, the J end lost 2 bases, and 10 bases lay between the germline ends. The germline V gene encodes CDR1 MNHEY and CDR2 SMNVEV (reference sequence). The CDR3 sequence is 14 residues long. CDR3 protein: CASREFPNTGELFF. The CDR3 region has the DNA TGTGCCAGCAGGGAGTTCCCTAACACCGGGGAGCTGTTTTTT.

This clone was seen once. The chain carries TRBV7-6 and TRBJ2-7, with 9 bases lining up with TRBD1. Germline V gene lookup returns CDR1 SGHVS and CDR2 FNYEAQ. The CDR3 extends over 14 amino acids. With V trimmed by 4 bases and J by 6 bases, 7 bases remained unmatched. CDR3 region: CASSSSGTGSEQYF. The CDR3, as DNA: TGTGCCAGCAGCTCCTCCGGGACAGGGAGCGAGCAGTACTTC. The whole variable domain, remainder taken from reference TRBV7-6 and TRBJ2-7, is GAGVSQSPRYKVTKRGQDVALRCDPISGHVSLYWYRQALGQGPEFLTYFNYEAQQDKSGLPNDRFSAERPEGSISTLTIQRTEQRDSAMYRCASSSSGTGSEQYFGPGTRLTVT.

CDR3 in DNA: TGTGCCAGCAGCCAGAATTCAGGGGTCAATCAGCCCCAGCATTTT. This encodes CASSQNSGVNQPQHF. This chain joins TRBV4-2 and TRBJ1-5, with D perhaps matching TRBD1 (6 bases). CDR3 length: 15 amino acids. Between the trimmed V and J ends, which lost 3 bases and 3 bases, there was a span of 12 bases. The germline gives CDR1 LGHNA, CDR2 YNFKEQ.

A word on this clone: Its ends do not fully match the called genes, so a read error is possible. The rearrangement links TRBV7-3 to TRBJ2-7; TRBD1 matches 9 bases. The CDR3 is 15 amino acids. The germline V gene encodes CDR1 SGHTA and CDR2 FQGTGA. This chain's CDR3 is CASSITGGSGYEQYF. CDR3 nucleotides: TGTGCCAGCAGCATAACAGGGGGCTCAGGCTACGAGCAGTACTTC.